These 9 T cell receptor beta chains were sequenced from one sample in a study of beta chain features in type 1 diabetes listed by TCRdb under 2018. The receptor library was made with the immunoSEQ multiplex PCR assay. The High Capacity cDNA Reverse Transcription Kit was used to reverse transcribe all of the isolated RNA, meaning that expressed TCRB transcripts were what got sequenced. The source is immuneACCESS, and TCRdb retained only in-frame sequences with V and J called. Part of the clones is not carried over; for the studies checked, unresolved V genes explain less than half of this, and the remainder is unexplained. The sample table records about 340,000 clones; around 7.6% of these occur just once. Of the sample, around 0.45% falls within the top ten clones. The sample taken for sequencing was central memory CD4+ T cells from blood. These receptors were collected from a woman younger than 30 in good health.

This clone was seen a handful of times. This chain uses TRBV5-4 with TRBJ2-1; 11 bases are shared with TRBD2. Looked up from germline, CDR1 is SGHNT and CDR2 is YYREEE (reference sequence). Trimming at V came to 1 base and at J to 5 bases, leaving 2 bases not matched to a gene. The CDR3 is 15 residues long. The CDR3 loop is CASSLLGLADNEQFF. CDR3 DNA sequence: TGTGCCAGCAGCTTGTTGGGACTAGCGGACAATGAGCAGTTCTTC.

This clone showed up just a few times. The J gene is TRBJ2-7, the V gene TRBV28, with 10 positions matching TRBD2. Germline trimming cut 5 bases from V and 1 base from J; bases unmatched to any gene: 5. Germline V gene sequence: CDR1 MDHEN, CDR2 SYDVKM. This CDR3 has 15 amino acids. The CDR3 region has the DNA TGTGCCAGCAGTCCGCAAGCGGGAGGGTCCTACGAGCAGTACTTC. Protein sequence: CASSPQAGGSYEQYF.

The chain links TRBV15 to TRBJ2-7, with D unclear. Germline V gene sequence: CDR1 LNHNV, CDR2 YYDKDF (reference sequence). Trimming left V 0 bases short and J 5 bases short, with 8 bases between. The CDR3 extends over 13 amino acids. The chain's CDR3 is CATSRDPADEQYF. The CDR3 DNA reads TGTGCCACCAGCAGAGATCCAGCTGACGAGCAGTACTTC.

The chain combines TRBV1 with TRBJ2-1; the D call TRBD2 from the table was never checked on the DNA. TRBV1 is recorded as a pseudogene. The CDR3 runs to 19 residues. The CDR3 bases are TGCACCAGCAGCCAAGACGGGTGGTGGGAGGGCCTCCCCTACAATGAGCAGTTCTTC. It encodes CTSSQDGWWEGLPYNEQFF.

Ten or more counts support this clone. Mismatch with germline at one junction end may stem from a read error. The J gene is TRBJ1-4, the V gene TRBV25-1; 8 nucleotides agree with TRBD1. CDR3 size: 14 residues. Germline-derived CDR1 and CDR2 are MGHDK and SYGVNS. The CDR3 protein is CASSPTGGNDKLFF. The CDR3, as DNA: TGTGCCAGCAGCCCTACAGGGGGTAATGACAAACTGTTTTTT.

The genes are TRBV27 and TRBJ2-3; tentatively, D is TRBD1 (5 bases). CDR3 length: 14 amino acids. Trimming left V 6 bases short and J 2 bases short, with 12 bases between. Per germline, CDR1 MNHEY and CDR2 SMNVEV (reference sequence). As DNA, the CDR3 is TGTGCCAGCAGACGAACAGGTTCCACAGATACGCAGTATTTT. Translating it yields CASRRTGSTDTQYF.

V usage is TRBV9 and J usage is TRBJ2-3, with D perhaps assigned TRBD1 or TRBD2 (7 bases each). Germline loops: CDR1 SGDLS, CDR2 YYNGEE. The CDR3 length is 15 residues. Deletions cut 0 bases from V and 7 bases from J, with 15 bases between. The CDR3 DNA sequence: TGTGCCAGCAGCGTAGCCCCAGGGGGAGGGTATACGCAGTATTTT. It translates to CASSVAPGGGYTQYF.

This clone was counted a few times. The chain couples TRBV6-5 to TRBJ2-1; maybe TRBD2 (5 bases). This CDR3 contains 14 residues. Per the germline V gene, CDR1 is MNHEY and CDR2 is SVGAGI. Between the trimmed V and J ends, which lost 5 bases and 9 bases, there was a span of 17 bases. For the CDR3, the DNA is TGTGCCAGCAGTCGGGATTACCGGTCTGGTGAGCAGTTCTTC. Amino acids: CASSRDYRSGEQFF.

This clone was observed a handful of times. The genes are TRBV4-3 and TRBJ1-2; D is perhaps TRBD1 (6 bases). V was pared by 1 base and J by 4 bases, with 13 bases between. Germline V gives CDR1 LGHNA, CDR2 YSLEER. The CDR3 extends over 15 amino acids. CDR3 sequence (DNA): TGCGCCAGCAGCCAAGCCGACAGGCCTTTCTATGGCTACACCTTC. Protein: CASSQADRPFYGYTF.